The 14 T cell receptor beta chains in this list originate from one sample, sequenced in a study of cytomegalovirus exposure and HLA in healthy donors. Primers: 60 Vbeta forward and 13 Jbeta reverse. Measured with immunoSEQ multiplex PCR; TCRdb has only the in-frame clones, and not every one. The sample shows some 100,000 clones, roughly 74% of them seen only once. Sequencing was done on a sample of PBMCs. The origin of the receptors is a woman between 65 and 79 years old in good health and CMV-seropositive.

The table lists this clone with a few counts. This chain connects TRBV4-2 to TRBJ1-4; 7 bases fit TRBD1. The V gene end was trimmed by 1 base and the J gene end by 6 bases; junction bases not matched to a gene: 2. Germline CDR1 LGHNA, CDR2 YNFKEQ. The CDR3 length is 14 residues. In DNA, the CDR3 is TGTGCCAGCAGCCAAGGGCAGGGGGATGAAAAACTGTTTTTT. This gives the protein CASSQGQGDEKLFF.

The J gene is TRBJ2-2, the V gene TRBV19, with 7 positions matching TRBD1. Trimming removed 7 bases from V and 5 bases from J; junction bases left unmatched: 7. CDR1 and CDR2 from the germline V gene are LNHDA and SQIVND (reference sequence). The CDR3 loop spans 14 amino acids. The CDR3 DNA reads TGTGCCAGTAAAGGGGACAGCATAACCGGGGAGCTGTTTTTT. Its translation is CASKGDSITGELFF.

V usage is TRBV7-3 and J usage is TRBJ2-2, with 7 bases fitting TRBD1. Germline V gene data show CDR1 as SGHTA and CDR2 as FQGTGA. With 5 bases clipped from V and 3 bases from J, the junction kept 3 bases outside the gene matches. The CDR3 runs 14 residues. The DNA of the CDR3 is TGTGCCAGCAGCGCCGGACAGGACACCGGGGAGCTGTTTTTT. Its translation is CASSAGQDTGELFF.

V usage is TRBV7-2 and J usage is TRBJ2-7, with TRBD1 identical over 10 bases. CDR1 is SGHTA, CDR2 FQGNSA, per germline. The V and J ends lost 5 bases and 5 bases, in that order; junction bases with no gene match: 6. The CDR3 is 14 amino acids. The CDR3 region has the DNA TGTGCCAGCAGCCCCTGGACAGGGGGTGACGAGCAGTACTTC. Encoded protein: CASSPWTGGDEQYF.

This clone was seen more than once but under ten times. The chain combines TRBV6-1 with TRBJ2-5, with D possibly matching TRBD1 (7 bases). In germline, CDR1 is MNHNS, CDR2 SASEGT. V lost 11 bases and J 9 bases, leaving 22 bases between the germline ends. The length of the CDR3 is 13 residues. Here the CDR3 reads CAGTGDIRGAQYF. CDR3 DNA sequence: TGTGCCGGAACAGGGGATATCAGGGGGGCCCAGTACTTC.

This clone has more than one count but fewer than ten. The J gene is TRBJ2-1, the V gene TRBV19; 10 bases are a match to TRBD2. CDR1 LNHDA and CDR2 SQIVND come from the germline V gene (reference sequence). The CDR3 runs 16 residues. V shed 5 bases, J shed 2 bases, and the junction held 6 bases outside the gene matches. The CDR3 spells CASSVRLAGTYNEQFF. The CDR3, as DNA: TGTGCCAGTAGTGTTCGACTAGCGGGTACCTACAATGAGCAGTTCTTC.

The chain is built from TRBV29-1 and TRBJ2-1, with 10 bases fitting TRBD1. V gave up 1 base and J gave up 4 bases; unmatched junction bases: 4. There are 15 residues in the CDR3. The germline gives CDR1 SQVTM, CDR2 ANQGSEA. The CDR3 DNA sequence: TGCAGCGTTGAAGGGGGACAGGGGCCTTACAATGAGCAGTTCTTC. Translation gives CSVEGGQGPYNEQFF.

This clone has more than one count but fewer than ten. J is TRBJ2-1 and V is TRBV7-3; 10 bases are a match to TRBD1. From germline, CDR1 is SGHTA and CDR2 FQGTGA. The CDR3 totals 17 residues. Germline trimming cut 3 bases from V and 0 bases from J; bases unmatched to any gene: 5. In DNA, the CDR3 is TGTGCCAGCAGCTTGACAGGGGGCGCCGGCTCCTACAATGAGCAGTTCTTC. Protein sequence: CASSLTGGAGSYNEQFF.

This CDR3 is CSVSLTDSGANVLTF. The CDR3, as DNA: TGCAGCGTATCGTTAACAGACTCTGGGGCCAACGTCCTGACTTTC. The chain has TRBV29-1 and TRBJ2-6; D uncertain. CDR3 length: 15 amino acids. The germline gives CDR1 SQVTM, CDR2 ANQGSEA. V gave up 6 bases and J gave up 0 bases, with 12 bases separating them.

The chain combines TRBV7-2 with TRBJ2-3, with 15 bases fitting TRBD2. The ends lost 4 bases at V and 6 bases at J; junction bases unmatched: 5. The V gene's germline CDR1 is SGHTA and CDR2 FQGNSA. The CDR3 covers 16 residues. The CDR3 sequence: CASSSRTSGGVDTQYF. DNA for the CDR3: TGTGCCAGCAGCTCCCGGACTAGCGGGGGGGTCGATACGCAGTATTTT. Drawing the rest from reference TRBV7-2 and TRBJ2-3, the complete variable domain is GAGVSQSPSNKVTEKGKDVELRCDPISGHTALYWYRQSLGQGLEFLIYFQGNSAPDKSGLPSDRFSAERTGGSVSTLTIQRTQQEDSAVYLCASSSRTSGGVDTQYFGPGTRLTVL.

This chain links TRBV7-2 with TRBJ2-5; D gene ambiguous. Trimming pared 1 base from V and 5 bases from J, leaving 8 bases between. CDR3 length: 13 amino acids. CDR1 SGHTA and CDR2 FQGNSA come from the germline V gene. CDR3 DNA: TGTGCCAGCAGCTTAGGTGCGTGGGAGACCCAGTACTTC. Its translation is CASSLGAWETQYF.

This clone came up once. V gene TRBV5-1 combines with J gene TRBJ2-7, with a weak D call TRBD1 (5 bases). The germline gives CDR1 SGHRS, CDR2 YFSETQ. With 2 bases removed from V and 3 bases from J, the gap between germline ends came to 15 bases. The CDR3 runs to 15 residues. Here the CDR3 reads CASSLQAASGYEQYF. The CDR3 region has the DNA TGCGCCAGCAGCTTACAGGCTGCCTCTGGCTACGAGCAGTACTTC.

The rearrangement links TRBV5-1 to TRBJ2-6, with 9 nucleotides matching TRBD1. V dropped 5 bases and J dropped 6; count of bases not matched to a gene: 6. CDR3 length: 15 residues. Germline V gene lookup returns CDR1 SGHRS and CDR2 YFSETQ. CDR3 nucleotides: TGCGCCAGCAGGGGGGGACAGGGTGTGGCCAACGTCCTGACTTTC. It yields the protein CASRGGQGVANVLTF.

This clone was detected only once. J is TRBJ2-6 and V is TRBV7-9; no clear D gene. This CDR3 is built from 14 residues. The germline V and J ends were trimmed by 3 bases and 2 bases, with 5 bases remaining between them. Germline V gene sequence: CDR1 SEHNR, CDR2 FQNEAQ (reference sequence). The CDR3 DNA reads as TGTGCCAGCAGCTTCGAGACTGGGGCCAACGTCCTGACTTTC. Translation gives CASSFETGANVLTF. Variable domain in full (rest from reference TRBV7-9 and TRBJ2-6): DTGVSQNPRHKITKRGQNVTFRCDPISEHNRLYWYRQTLGQGPEFLTYFQNEAQLEKSRLLSDRFSAERPKGSFSTLEIQRTEQGDSAMYLCASSFETGANVLTFGAGSRLTVL.